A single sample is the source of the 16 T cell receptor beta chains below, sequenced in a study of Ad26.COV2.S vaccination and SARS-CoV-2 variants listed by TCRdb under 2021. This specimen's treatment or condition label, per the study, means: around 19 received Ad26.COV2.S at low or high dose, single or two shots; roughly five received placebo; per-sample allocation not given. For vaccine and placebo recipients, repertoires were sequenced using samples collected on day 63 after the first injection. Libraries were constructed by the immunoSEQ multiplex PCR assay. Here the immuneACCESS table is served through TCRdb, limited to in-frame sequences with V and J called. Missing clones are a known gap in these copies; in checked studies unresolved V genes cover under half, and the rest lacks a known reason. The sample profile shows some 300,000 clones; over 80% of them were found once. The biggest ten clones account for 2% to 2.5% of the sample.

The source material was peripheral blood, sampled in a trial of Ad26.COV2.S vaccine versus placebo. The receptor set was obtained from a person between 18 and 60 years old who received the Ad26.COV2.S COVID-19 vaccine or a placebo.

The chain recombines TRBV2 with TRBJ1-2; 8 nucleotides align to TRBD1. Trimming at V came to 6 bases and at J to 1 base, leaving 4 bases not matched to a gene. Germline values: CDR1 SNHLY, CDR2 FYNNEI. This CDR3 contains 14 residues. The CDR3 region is CASSADRGNYGYTF. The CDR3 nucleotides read TGTGCCAGCAGCGCCGACAGGGGTAACTATGGCTACACCTTC. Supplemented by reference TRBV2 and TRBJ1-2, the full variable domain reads EPEVTQTPSHQVTQMGQEVILRCVPISNHLYFYWYRQILGQKVEFLVSFYNNEISEKSEIFDDQFSVERPDGSNFTLKIRSTKLEDSAMYFCASSADRGNYGYTFGSGTRLTVV.

For the CDR3, the DNA is TGTGCCAGCAGCTTAGGACAGGATTCCACAGATACGCAGTATTTT. This translates into CASSLGQDSTDTQYF. The V gene is TRBV7-6, the J gene TRBJ2-3; D possibly corresponds to TRBD1 (6 bases). V lost 1 base and J lost 2, with 10 bases in between. Germline CDR1 is SGHVS and CDR2 is FNYEAQ. The CDR3 spans 15 residues.

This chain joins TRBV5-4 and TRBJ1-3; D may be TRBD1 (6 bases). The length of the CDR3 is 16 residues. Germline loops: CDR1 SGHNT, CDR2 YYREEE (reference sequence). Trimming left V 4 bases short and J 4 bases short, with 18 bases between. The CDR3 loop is CASSHRSADRGNTIYF. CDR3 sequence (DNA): TGTGCCAGCAGCCACCGATCAGCTGACAGGGGAAACACCATATATTTT.

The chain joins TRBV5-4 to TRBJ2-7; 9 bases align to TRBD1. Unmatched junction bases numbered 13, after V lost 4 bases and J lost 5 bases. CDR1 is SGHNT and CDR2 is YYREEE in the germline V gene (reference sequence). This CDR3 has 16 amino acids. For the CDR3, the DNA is TGTGCCAGCAGCCCATATGCCGGGACAGGGTCCCACGAGCAGTACTTC. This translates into CASSPYAGTGSHEQYF.

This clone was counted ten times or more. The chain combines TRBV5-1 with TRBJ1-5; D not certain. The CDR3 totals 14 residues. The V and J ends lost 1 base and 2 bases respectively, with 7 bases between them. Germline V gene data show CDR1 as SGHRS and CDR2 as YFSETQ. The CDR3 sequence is CASSLWPGNQPQHF. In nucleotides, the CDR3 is TGCGCCAGCAGCTTGTGGCCAGGCAATCAGCCCCAGCATTTT.

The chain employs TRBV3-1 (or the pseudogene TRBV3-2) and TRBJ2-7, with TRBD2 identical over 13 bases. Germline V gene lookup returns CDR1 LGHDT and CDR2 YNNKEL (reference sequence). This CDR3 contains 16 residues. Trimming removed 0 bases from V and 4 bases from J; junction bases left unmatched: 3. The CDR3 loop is CASSQDLTSGGYEQYF. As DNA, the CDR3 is TGTGCCAGCAGCCAAGATTTGACTAGCGGGGGGTACGAGCAGTACTTC.

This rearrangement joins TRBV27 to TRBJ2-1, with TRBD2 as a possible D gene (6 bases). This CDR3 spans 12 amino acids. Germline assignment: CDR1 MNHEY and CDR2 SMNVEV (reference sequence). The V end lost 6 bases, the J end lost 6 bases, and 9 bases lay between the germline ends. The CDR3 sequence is CASRGLTNEQFF. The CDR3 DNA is TGTGCCAGCAGAGGACTAACCAATGAGCAGTTCTTC.

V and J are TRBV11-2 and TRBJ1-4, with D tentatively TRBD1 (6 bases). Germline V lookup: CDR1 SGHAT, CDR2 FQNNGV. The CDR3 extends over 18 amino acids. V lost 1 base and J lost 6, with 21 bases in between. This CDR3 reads CASSLGSVMAGEDEKLFF. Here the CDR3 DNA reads TGTGCCAGCAGCTTAGGATCAGTAATGGCAGGGGAAGATGAAAAACTGTTTTTT.

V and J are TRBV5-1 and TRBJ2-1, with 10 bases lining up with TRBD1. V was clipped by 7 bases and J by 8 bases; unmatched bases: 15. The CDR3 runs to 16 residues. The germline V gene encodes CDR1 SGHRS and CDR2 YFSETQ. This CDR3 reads CASRATGQGGRYEQFF. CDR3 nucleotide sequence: TGCGCCAGCCGAGCCACCGGACAGGGGGGAAGGTATGAGCAGTTCTTC.

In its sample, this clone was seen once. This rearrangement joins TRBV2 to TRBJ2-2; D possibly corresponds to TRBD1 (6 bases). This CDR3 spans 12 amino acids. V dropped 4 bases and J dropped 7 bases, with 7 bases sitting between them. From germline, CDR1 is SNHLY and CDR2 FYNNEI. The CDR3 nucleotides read TGTGCCAGCAGTGTCAGGGGCGGGGAGCTGTTTTTT. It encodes CASSVRGGELFF. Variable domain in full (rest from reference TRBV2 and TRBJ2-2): EPEVTQTPSHQVTQMGQEVILRCVPISNHLYFYWYRQILGQKVEFLVSFYNNEISEKSEIFDDQFSVERPDGSNFTLKIRSTKLEDSAMYFCASSVRGGELFFGEGSRLTVL.

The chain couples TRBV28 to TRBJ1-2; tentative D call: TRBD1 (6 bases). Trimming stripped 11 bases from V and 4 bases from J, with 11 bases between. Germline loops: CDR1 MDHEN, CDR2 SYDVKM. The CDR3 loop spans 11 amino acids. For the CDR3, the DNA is TGTGCCGGAAGGGGGTCCTATGGCTACACCTTC. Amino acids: CAGRGSYGYTF.

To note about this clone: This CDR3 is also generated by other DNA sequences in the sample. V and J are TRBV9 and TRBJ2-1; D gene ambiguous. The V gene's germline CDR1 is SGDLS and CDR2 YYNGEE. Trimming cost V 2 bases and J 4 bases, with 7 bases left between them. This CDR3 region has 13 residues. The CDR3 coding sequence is TGTGCCAGCAGCGTGGCCCAGTACAATGAGCAGTTCTTC. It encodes CASSVAQYNEQFF. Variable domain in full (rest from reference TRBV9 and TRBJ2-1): DSGVTQTPKHLITATGQRVTLRCSPRSGDLSVYWYQQSLDQGLQFLIQYYNGEERAKGNILERFSAQQFPDLHSELNLSSLELGDSALYFCASSVAQYNEQFFGPGTRLTVL.

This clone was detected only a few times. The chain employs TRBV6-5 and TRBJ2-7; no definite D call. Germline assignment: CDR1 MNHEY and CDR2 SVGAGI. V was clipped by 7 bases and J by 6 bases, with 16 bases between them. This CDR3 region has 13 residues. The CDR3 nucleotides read TGTGCCAGCACTCTGAAAGTGGTGGGCGAGCAGTACTTC. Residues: CASTLKVVGEQYF.

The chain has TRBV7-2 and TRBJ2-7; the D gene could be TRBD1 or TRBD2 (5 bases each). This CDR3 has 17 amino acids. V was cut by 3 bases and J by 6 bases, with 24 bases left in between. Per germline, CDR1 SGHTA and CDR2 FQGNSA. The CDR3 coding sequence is TGTGCCAGCAGCTTCCGGGACGGCTTAGAAGGGAACTCCGAGCAGTACTTC. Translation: CASSFRDGLEGNSEQYF.

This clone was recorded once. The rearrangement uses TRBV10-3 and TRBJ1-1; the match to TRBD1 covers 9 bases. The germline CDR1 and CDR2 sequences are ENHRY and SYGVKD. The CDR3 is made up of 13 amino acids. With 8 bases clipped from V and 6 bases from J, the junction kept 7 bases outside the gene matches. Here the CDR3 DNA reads TGTGCCATCTCCGGGACAGGGACTTCTGAAGCTTTCTTT. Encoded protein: CAISGTGTSEAFF.

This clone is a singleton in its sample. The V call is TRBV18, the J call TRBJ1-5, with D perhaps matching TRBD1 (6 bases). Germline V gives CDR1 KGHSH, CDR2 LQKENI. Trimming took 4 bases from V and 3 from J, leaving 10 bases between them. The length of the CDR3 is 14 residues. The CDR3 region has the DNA TGTGCCAGCTCACTACAGGGTGACAATCAGCCCCAGCATTTT. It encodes CASSLQGDNQPQHF.